A selection of T cell receptor beta chains follows, all from one sample in a study of early T cells in non-severe SARS-CoV-2 infection. TCRdb processed the 5' RACE reads anew with MiXCR; each CDR3 protein has one entry. The table shows tens of thousands of distinct CDR3 sequences, with about 14% occurring only once. Material for sequencing was whole blood. Receptors were obtained from an adult who was a healthcare worker with PCR-confirmed SARS-CoV-2 infection or an uninfected control (not recorded which). Both conserved end residues are part of each CDR3. The D gene is left open where the match is weak. Some rows have no size entry. The others give once, few or many, or a class for an expanded clone.

size,D,V,J,CDR3,DNA
few,-,TRBV9,TRBJ2-2,CASRRGEEANTGELFF,TGTGCCAGCCGCCGAGGAGAGGAGGCGAACACCGGGGAGCTGTTTTTT
many,-,TRBV11-2,TRBJ2-3,CASSPGLAPDTQYF,TGTGCCAGCAGCCCCGGCTTAGCTCCGGATACGCAGTATTTT
few,-,TRBV11-2,TRBJ2-7,CASSQKWVSYEQYF,TGTGCCAGCAGCCAGAAGTGGGTTTCCTACGAGCAGTACTTC
few,-,TRBV25-1,TRBJ2-2,CASSESPGGRANTGELFF,TGTGCCAGCAGTGAATCCCCCGGAGGGCGGGCGAACACCGGGGAGCTGTTTTTT
-,-,TRBV11-1,TRBJ1-2,CASSLGGATNYGYTF,TGTGCCAGCAGCTTAGGCGGGGCGACTAACTATGGCTACACCTTC
many,-,TRBV12-3/TRBV12-4,TRBJ1-4,CASSSTVGSNEKLFF,TGTGCCAGCAGTTCCACGGTCGGGAGTAATGAAAAACTGTTTTTT
many,TRBD2,TRBV7-3,TRBJ2-1,CASSDYSGSLVNEQFF,TGTGCCAGCAGCGACTATAGCGGGAGCTTGGTAAATGAGCAGTTCTTC
few,-,TRBV28,TRBJ1-1,CASIGARGYTEAFF,TGTGCCAGCATAGGGGCCCGGGGATACACTGAAGCTTTCTTT
-,-,TRBV15,TRBJ2-3,CATAAGDTQYF,TGTGCCACTGCCGCGGGAGATACGCAGTATTTT
-,-,TRBV18,TRBJ2-5,CASSSRETQYF,TGTGCCAGCTCATCCAGAGAGACCCAGTACTTC
many,-,TRBV5-1,TRBJ1-1,CASSPRAEMNTEAFF,TGCGCCAGCAGCCCCCGGGCAGAAATGAACACTGAAGCTTTCTTT
few,TRBD1,TRBV12-3/TRBV12-4,TRBJ2-2,CASSPLTGGETGELFF,TGTGCCAGCAGTCCCCTGACAGGGGGCGAGACCGGGGAGCTGTTTTTT
many,TRBD2,TRBV9,TRBJ2-3,CASSSTPGTSGEGDTQYF,TGTGCCAGCAGCTCTACCCCTGGGACTAGCGGGGAAGGAGATACGCAGTATTTT
-,-,TRBV30,TRBJ2-7,CAWETEGVYEQYF,TGTGCCTGGGAGACGGAGGGAGTCTACGAGCAGTACTTC
many,TRBD2,TRBV11-3,TRBJ2-7,CASRDQPASGYEQYF,TGTGCCAGCAGGGACCAGCCAGCTAGCGGATACGAGCAGTACTTC
few,TRBD1,TRBV4-1,TRBJ1-1,CASSQGDRANTEAFF,TGCGCCAGCAGCCAAGGGGACAGGGCGAACACTGAAGCTTTCTTT
few,TRBD1,TRBV10-3,TRBJ2-7,CAISEDRGYEQYF,TGTGCCATCAGTGAGGACAGGGGATACGAGCAGTACTTC
many,-,TRBV5-4,TRBJ1-1,CASSFVGNTEAFF,TGTGCCAGCAGCTTTGTCGGGAACACTGAAGCTTTCTTT
-,-,TRBV19,TRBJ1-5,CASSRGTRRQPQHF,TGTGCCAGTAGTCGAGGGACCCGGAGACAGCCCCAGCATTTT
-,-,TRBV28,TRBJ1-2,CASSLTHYGYTF,TGTGCCAGCTCCCTGACCCACTATGGCTACACCTTC
many,TRBD1,TRBV10-1,TRBJ1-1,CASSRDSYTEAFF,TGCGCCAGCAGTCGGGACAGCTACACTGAAGCTTTCTTT
many,-,TRBV2,TRBJ2-1,CASSEGKHYNEQFF,TGTGCCAGCAGTGAAGGCAAGCATTACAATGAGCAGTTCTTC
many,TRBD1,TRBV3-1,TRBJ1-4,CASSSRPGGGEKLFF,TGTGCCAGCAGCTCTCGACCCGGAGGGGGCGAAAAACTGTTTTTT
many,-,TRBV5-4,TRBJ2-4,CASLEWLAKNIQYF,TGTGCCAGCCTCGAGTGGTTAGCCAAAAACATTCAGTACTTC
many,-,TRBV5-1,TRBJ2-7,CASSEQGYEQYF,TGCGCCAGCAGCGAACAGGGTTACGAGCAGTACTTC